This record concerns one TCR beta chain sequence. This record comes from a study of cytomegalovirus exposure and HLA in healthy donors. The PCR contained 60 Vbeta and 13 Jbeta primers. Clones were sequenced by immunoSEQ multiplex PCR, and TCRdb holds only the in-frame ones, with some missing. Of roughly 100,000 clones in the sample, 60% to 85% were seen once. Germline trimming cut 5 bases from V and 4 bases from J; bases unmatched to any gene: 7. CDR3 length: 14 amino acids. CDR1 is SNHLY, CDR2 FYNNEI, per germline. What was sequenced was PBMCs. V usage is TRBV2 and J usage is TRBJ2-7; TRBD1 aligns across 8 bases. The receptor was derived from a man aged 45-60 years in good health and CMV-seronegative. CDR3: CASSTQGAEYEQYF. CDR3 nucleotide sequence: TGTGCCAGCAGTACCCAGGGGGCGGAATACGAGCAGTACTTC. Based on the CDR3 plus reference TRBV2 and TRBJ2-7, the full variable domain is EPEVTQTPSHQVTQMGQEVILRCVPISNHLYFYWYRQILGQKVEFLVSFYNNEISEKSEIFDDQFSVERPDGSNFTLKIRSTKLEDSAMYFCASSTQGAEYEQYFGPGTRLTVT.